This T cell receptor (beta chain) was sequenced in a study of T cell repertoires in cytomegalovirus infection (dated by TCRdb to between 2017 and 2020). At the level of the whole study: Peptide stimulations targeted recently identified HLA-C-restricted CMV epitopes, whose presentation resists viral immunomodulation, together with well-studied HLA-B-restricted epitopes. The HLA type of each donor mattered for the analysis, because public TCR beta signatures pointed to carriage of CMV infection along with the matching HLA type. What the work shows at the level of the full study, not this receptor alone: The ex vivo response was dominated by HLA-C-restricted CMV-specific TCR beta clonotypes, which also provided the single most frequent clonotype in two of eight donors. In both this cohort and an independent cohort of more than 350 donors, the cumulative frequency of public TCR beta family members distinguished carriers of CMV infection plus the relevant HLA type.

The CDR3 goes from the cysteine to the phenylalanine over 17 residues. The kept DNA is CDR3 alone, 51 bases in frame from the first base. The junction shows trimming of 1 base on V and 2 bases on J, plus 17 bases between the germline ends. CDR1 and CDR2, looked up from the germline V gene, are SGHTA and FQGNSA. The sample holds many counts of this clonotype. No cognate antigen has been identified for it. No qualities accompany the bases; no much larger clone lies one base away. Sequencer: Illumina HiSeq 1500. TCRdb reprocessing: public reads trimmed at Q25 with fastp, clones called with MiXCR, in-frame beta chains kept. CDR3 protein sequences are deduplicated, and each keeps its most common genes and DNA. The sample yields about 500,000 distinct CDR3 sequences; roughly a third were counted once. Clones ranked in the top ten supply roughly 15% of the sample. This specimen's treatment or condition label, per the study, means: in vitro stimulation with specific CMV peptide epitopes to enrich CMV-specific T cells.

The sequence is built from TRBV7-2 and TRBJ2-5, with the D gene uncertain. The sample here was cultured PBMCs, taken from culture after CMV antigen stimulation. This clonotype originated in a human donor in good health (CMV status not recorded). Some clones in this sample may be carry-over from other donors' samples. CDR3 region: CASSLEVSVSIQETQYF. The DNA reads TGTGCCAGCAGCTTAGAGGTCAGCGTGTCGATACAAGAGACCCAGTACTTC. The full variable domain, completed from the reference TRBV7-2 and TRBJ2-5 proteins outside the CDR3, reads GAGVSQSPSNKVTEKGKDVELRCDPISGHTALYWYRQSLGQGLEFLIYFQGNSAPDKSGLPSDRFSAERTGGSVSTLTIQRTQQEDSAVYLCASSLEVSVSIQETQYFGPGTRLLVL.